A single sample is the source of the 6 T cell receptor beta chains below, sequenced in a study of cytomegalovirus exposure and HLA in healthy donors. The PCR used 60 Vbeta and 13 Jbeta primers. Method: immunoSEQ multiplex PCR; TCRdb's copy keeps in-frame clones and lacks some. This sample yields about 120,000 clones, of which 77% are seen a single time; about 5% belongs to the top ten. Sequenced sample: PBMCs. The origin of the receptors is a middle-aged man in good health and CMV-seropositive.

The chain joins TRBV2 to TRBJ2-7; the match to TRBD1 covers 7 bases. The CDR3 spans 16 residues. CDR1 and CDR2 (germline): SNHLY, FYNNEI. Losses at the gene ends were 5 bases for V and 3 bases for J; bases not matched to a gene: 13. The CDR3 is CASSLSKTGSIYEQYF. The CDR3 DNA reads TGTGCCAGCAGTCTCTCTAAGACAGGGTCGATCTACGAGCAGTACTTC.

V gene TRBV6-6 combines with J gene TRBJ1-1, with TRBD1 identical over 8 bases. Germline CDR1 and CDR2: MNHNY and SVGAGI (reference sequence). The J segment lost 4 bases and the V segment lost 6 bases, leaving 4 bases of the junction unmatched. The CDR3 consists of 13 residues. DNA of the CDR3: TGTGCCAGCAGAGTAACAGGGGGCACTGAAGCTTTCTTT. It encodes CASRVTGGTEAFF.

The genes are TRBV5-1 and TRBJ1-1; TRBD1 matches 7 bases. Germline V gene lookup returns CDR1 SGHRS and CDR2 YFSETQ. This CDR3 region has 15 residues. Losses at the gene ends were 5 bases for V and 0 bases for J; bases not matched to a gene: 7. CDR3 nucleotides: TGCGCCAGCAGTAGGGGACAGAATATGAACACTGAAGCTTTCTTT. Protein product: CASSRGQNMNTEAFF.

The chain combines TRBV27 with TRBJ2-7; 8 bases match TRBD2. The CDR3 has 15 amino acids. Trimming cost V 2 bases and J 4 bases; bases outside gene matches: 7. CDR1 is MNHEY, CDR2 SMNVEV, per germline (reference sequence). The CDR3 spells CASSLADGRGYEQYF. The CDR3 nucleotides are TGTGCCAGCAGTTTAGCTGACGGGAGGGGGTACGAGCAGTACTTC.

The chain is built from TRBV7-4 and TRBJ2-7; 11 bases map to TRBD2. The germline CDR1 and CDR2 sequences are SGHVT and SQSDAQ. V lost 1 base and J lost 2; bases outside the gene matches: 10. The CDR3 runs 18 residues. CDR3 residues: CASSLEHQGTSGTYEQYF. In DNA, the CDR3 is TGTGCCAGCAGCTTAGAACACCAGGGGACTAGCGGCACCTACGAGCAGTACTTC.

The chain links TRBV5-4 to TRBJ1-1; 10 positions match TRBD1. The junction had 10 bases not matched to a gene; V was cut back by 4 bases and J by 7 bases. The CDR3 length is 15 residues. Germline V gene data show CDR1 as SGHNT and CDR2 as YYREEE (reference sequence). The CDR3 protein is CASSQGGTGAIEAFF. CDR3 sequence (DNA): TGTGCCAGCAGCCAGGGCGGGACAGGGGCTATTGAAGCTTTCTTT. The variable domain in full, completed from reference TRBV5-4 and TRBJ1-1, reads ETGVTQSPTHLIKTRGQQVTLRCSSQSGHNTVSWYQQALGQGPQFIFQYYREEENGRGNFPPRFSGLQFPNYSSELNVNALELDDSALYLCASSQGGTGAIEAFFGQGTRLTVV.